This entry features one TCR beta chain sequence. This entry comes from a study of blood T cell repertoires in COVID-19. Turning to the study itself: The United States, Italy and Spain were the sources of the acute and convalescent COVID-19 samples. The analysed material was cDNA or gDNA that came from T cells, B-cell-depleted T cells, or PBMCs.

In the source study's methods: Using reference gene primer amplification, nucleated cell counts were estimated. Sequencing used immunoSEQ multiplex PCR; TCRdb keeps in-frame clones, though not all of them. V and J calls and clone size are as listed in that table; D and trimming were resolved from the DNA. In the table there are around 320,000 clones, about nine tenths of which are singletons. Source material: peripheral blood. The TCR sequence derives from a man between 18 and 35 years old with active or convalescent COVID-19.

In DNA form, the CDR3 reads TGTGCCAGCAGCACGACAGAACAACTGATCTCTGGGGCCAACGTCCTGACTTTC. Protein: CASSTTEQLISGANVLTF. The V gene is TRBV7-9, the J gene TRBJ2-6; possible D gene TRBD1, 5 bases. V dropped 5 bases and J dropped 0 bases, with 17 bases sitting between them. The CDR3 length is 18 residues. From germline, CDR1 is SEHNR and CDR2 FQNEAQ (reference sequence).